This T cell receptor beta chain was captured by sequencing in a study of T cell clonality in common variable immunodeficiency (dated by TCRdb to 2015 to 2017). CDR3 length: 14 amino acids, cysteine to phenylalanine. The CDR3 was read in part: 33 bases, with the frame set at base 1. The germline V gene gives CDR1 as MNHEY and CDR2 as SVGEGT. Between the V and J ends, shortened by 7 bases and 0 bases respectively, the junction contains 7 bases. About this clone: No antigen is known for it. The read halts 3 residues ahead of the CDR3 end, with the missing end drawn from the germline J gene.

Standard criteria, namely reduction of serum IgG, IgA and/or IgM below the normal range together with specific antibody deficiency, were applied for the diagnosis of CVID. The CVID group comprised 40 to 45 subjects, approximately 15 female and around 30 male, aged roughly 8 to 70 years with a mean age of roughly 38. Most of the CVID patients and most of the healthy controls were of Caucasian heritage. All CVID subjects had received replacement immunoglobulin therapy for at least one year at the time of study participation. At blood collection, none of the CVID subjects was ill or on immunomodulatory or immunosuppressive medication. Heparinized peripheral whole blood samples of roughly 5 to 9 ml were obtained from each donor. Genomic DNA from adults with common variable immune deficiency (CVID) and from healthy adult controls was used to sequence TCRbeta CDR3 repertoires. Diluted blood was subjected to density centrifugation over Hypaque 1077 or Ficoll-Paque for isolation of peripheral blood mononuclear cells. Genomic DNA was extracted from unsorted mononuclear cells by Qiagen column purification or by a centrifugation-based method.

Here is what the overall study found, with its caveats: Even though DNA input was equal, the average per sample came to about 81,820 unique sequences for controls compared with about 31,547 for CVID samples. Fewer deletions and N-nucleotide insertions were reportedly observed in CVID TCRbeta sequences, and highly modified clones with 13 or more V deletions were reportedly absent from CVID TCRbeta sequences. According to the authors, figuring out what caused the increased clonality in CVID would require sequencing the repertoires of T cell subpopulations. Compared with healthy controls, CVID subjects showed increased TCRbeta clonality (t-test p = 0.018), a feature most characteristic of about a third of subjects. Differences among patients in the CVID cohort limited the correlations between repertoire features and clinical complications. Fewer TCRbeta clones were shared among CVID subjects than among healthy controls (p < 0.0001).

For sequencing input, CVID and control samples contributed equivalent amounts of genomic DNA. For every sample, a 60 bp segment covering the rearranged TCRbeta CDR3 region was amplified and then sequenced. The immunoSEQ assay, a bias-corrected multiplex PCR combined with high-throughput sequencing, was used for TCRbeta amplification. The paper's processing steps were these. Each unique nucleotide sequence was treated as a clone and annotated with V, D and J genes, copy number and frequency. Sequences were labeled productive if in frame, and non-productive if out of frame or containing stop codons. As previously described, Shannon's entropy was used to calculate clonality. Mean CDR3 Kyte-Doolittle hydropathy was derived from the predicted amino acid sequences of productive clones. Scaled V gene usage was hierarchically clustered using Manhattan distance and complete linkage with the R hclust function. Sharing of clones by CDR3 amino acid sequence was evaluated through resampling of 12 repertoires per group over 100 rounds. The repertoires were screened for some 69 published EBV-specific TCRbeta sequences and 200 to 250 published CMV-specific TCRbeta sequences. Two CVID samples yielding fewer than 10,000 sequences were excluded from analysis, leaving over 35 CVID repertoires. Drawn from immuneACCESS, this table holds only the in-frame rearrangements with V and J called that TCRdb kept. Clones are partly lost; checked studies trace under half to an unresolved V gene and leave the rest unexplained. V, J and clone size are taken as reported in that table, and D and trimming were inferred from the DNA itself. The sample comprises 9,500 to 15,000 clones, and every one was counted more than once. Clones ranked in the top ten supply approximately 7% of the sample.

This receptor was taken from a human donor with common variable immunodeficiency. In this chain, TRBV6-2 or TRBV6-3 is recombined with TRBJ1-6; the D gene cannot be resolved reliably. The sequencing input was peripheral blood mononuclear cells. The part of the CDR3 DNA that was read is TGTGCCAGCAAGATCAGCTCCTATAATTCACCC. Its product reads: CASKISSYNSP. The CDR3 as a whole reads CASKISSYNSPLHF.